This TCR beta chain stems from a study of human T cells and chemical hapten exposure. The authors extracted total RNA from unfractionated whole blood. Trimming removed 6 bases at V and 9 bases at J, with 15 bases between. Germline-derived CDR1 and CDR2 are MNHNS and SASEGT. CDR3 length equals 13 residues. In its sample, this clonotype was seen many times. Individual cDNA molecules each carried unique molecular identifiers attached by the library. From the 5' RACE reads, TCRdb called clonotypes with MiXCR, one entry per CDR3 protein. The sample contains about 140,000 distinct CDR3 sequences, roughly 4.1% of which appear only once.

The clonotype originates from a female donor in good health. The chain has TRBV6-1 and TRBJ2-1; D remains ambiguous. The DNA for the CDR3 is TGTGCCAGCAGCCAGTTTCTTCTCGTTGAGCAGTTCTTC. This encodes CASSQFLLVEQFF.